This T cell receptor beta chain was obtained from a study of CD8 T cells in ankylosing spondylitis. Whole-study findings and limits: There was a TCR beta motif, made of eight highly homologous variants, that appeared characteristic of ankylosing spondylitis blood. In ankylosing spondylitis patients, matched synovial fluid reportedly showed significant enrichment of disease-linked clones. Disease-linked clones were CD8+ and relatively rare in peripheral blood.

The V gene lost 0 bases and the J gene lost 9 bases, with 4 bases spanning the gap. The CDR3 is made up of 11 amino acids. The germline CDR1 and CDR2 sequences are SGHRS and YFSETQ. Notes on this clonotype: Its antigen is unidentified.

The TCR beta libraries were generated through quantitative 5'-RACE incorporating molecular barcodes. MiXCR, run by TCRdb on the 5' RACE reads, gives a single entry per CDR3 protein. The table lists under 300,000 distinct CDR3 sequences, roughly 18% of them singletons. The chain employs TRBV5-1 and TRBJ2-4; D gene ambiguous. This receptor was taken from a male donor with ankylosing spondylitis or in good health (not recorded which). What was sequenced was blood, either unsorted or a sorted T cell fraction (not recorded which). The DNA of the CDR3 is TGCGCCAGCAGCTTGGAGGGCATTCAGTACTTC. It encodes CASSLEGIQYF.